The 28 T cell receptor beta chains presented below share a single source sample, sequenced in a study of long-term antiretroviral therapy in people with HIV. Sequencing used immunoSEQ v3.0 at survey level. The method was immunoSEQ multiplex PCR; TCRdb's version includes in-frame clones alone and lacks a portion of them. The sample has fewer than 30,000 clones, just under 85% seen once. The starting material was unsorted PBMCs, obtained 0.7 years before starting antiretroviral therapy. These receptors were obtained from a man under 40 with HIV.

The chain couples TRBV28 to TRBJ2-6, with 7 bases matching TRBD2. Germline values: CDR1 MDHEN, CDR2 SYDVKM. The V segment lost 6 bases and the J segment 0 bases; nucleotides outside the gene matches: 11. The CDR3 is made up of 18 amino acids. Written as DNA, the CDR3 is TGTGCCAGCAGGCGCCTTCCCGGGACTAACTCTGGGGCCAACGTCCTGACTTTC. It yields the protein CASRRLPGTNSGANVLTF.

The chain is built from TRBV4-2 and TRBJ1-3; 9 bases fit TRBD1. From germline, CDR1 is LGHNA and CDR2 YNFKEQ. This CDR3 region has 17 residues. With V trimmed by 0 bases and J by 4 bases, 7 bases remained unmatched. The CDR3 sequence is CASSQDRGQGPGNTIYF. Here the CDR3 DNA reads TGTGCCAGCAGCCAAGATAGAGGACAGGGGCCAGGAAACACCATATATTTT.

The V and J genes are TRBV30 and TRBJ2-6; D perhaps matches TRBD1 (5 bases). Germline V lookup: CDR1 GTSNPN, CDR2 SVGIG (reference sequence). The CDR3 consists of 15 residues. V was trimmed by 3 bases and J by 1 base, leaving 10 bases between them. As DNA, the CDR3 is TGTGCCTGGAGCCGTCCAGGGTCTGGGGCCAACGTCCTGACTTTC. Its protein is CAWSRPGSGANVLTF.

The V and J genes are TRBV4-1 and TRBJ2-2, with D hard to call. CDR1 and CDR2 from the germline V gene are MGHRA and YSYEKL. CDR3 length: 16 amino acids. Trimming shortened V by 6 bases and J by 1 base, and 15 bases separated the two germline ends. The CDR3 DNA follows: TGCGCCAGCAGGTCGACCGGGTCCTTGAACACCGGGGAGCTGTTTTTT. As protein: CASRSTGSLNTGELFF.

This clone was found once. The chain recombines TRBV28 with TRBJ2-1; 8 positions agree with TRBD2. This CDR3 spans 15 amino acids. V dropped 5 bases and J dropped 6; count of bases not matched to a gene: 9. Looked up from germline, CDR1 is MDHEN and CDR2 is SYDVKM. CDR3: CASSTLAGGRNEQFF. Written as DNA, the CDR3 is TGTGCCAGCAGTACCCTCGCGGGAGGCCGCAATGAGCAGTTCTTC. The entire variable domain, with the rest obtained from reference TRBV28 and TRBJ2-1, is as follows: DVKVTQSSRYLVKRTGEKVFLECVQDMDHENMFWYRQDPGLGLRLIYFSYDVKMKEKGDIPEGYSVSREKKERFSLILESASTNQTSMYLCASSTLAGGRNEQFFGPGTRLTVL.

This clone was detected only once. This chain links TRBV9 with TRBJ1-4; tentative D call: TRBD1 (5 bases). V was shortened by 0 bases and J by 4 bases, with 13 bases between the two germline ends. Looked up from germline, CDR1 is SGDLS and CDR2 is YYNGEE. This CDR3 spans 16 amino acids. CDR3: CASSVAPGSFNEKLFF. CDR3 DNA: TGTGCCAGCAGCGTAGCCCCAGGGTCCTTTAATGAAAAACTGTTTTTT. Together with reference TRBV9 and TRBJ1-4, the CDR3 gives the full variable domain: DSGVTQTPKHLITATGQRVTLRCSPRSGDLSVYWYQQSLDQGLQFLIQYYNGEERAKGNILERFSAQQFPDLHSELNLSSLELGDSALYFCASSVAPGSFNEKLFFGSGTQLSVL.

The rearrangement uses TRBV11-2 and TRBJ1-2, with 8 bases aligning to TRBD1. V trimming: 0 bases; J trimming: 8 bases; junction bases outside the gene matches: 8. CDR1 and CDR2 from the germline V gene are SGHAT and FQNNGV. The CDR3 loop spans 15 amino acids. The CDR3 DNA sequence: TGTGCCAGCAGCTTAGATCAAGCAGGGGGCAACGGCTACACCTTC. This sequence encodes CASSLDQAGGNGYTF.

The J gene is TRBJ2-2, the V gene TRBV9; unclear D gene. Trimming removed 0 bases at V and 0 bases at J, with 6 bases between. This CDR3 spans 15 amino acids. The germline V gene encodes CDR1 SGDLS and CDR2 YYNGEE. The CDR3 DNA follows: TGTGCCAGCAGCGTAGATAGAGCGAACACCGGGGAGCTGTTTTTT. This gives the protein CASSVDRANTGELFF.

The table lists this clone with a count of one. The J gene is TRBJ1-2, the V gene TRBV6-5; TRBD1 matches 7 bases. V lost 8 bases and J lost 2; bases outside the gene matches: 5. Germline V gene data show CDR1 as MNHEY and CDR2 as SVGAGI. The CDR3 runs 13 residues. CDR3 residues: CASGVTGNYGYTF. In nucleotides, the CDR3 is TGTGCCAGCGGTGTGACAGGGAACTATGGCTACACCTTC.

The V call is TRBV5-4, the J call TRBJ2-1; D ambiguous. The germline CDR1 and CDR2 sequences are SGHNT and YYREEE (reference sequence). The CDR3 is 11 amino acids. Trimming removed 2 bases from V and 9 bases from J, with 6 bases in between. CDR3 region: CASSFGPEQFF. CDR3 nucleotides: TGTGCCAGCAGCTTCGGACCTGAGCAGTTCTTC.

This clone was seen more than once but under ten times. The chain is built from TRBV6-1 and TRBJ2-4; D is unclear. Germline lookup yields CDR1 MNHNS and CDR2 SASEGT. Trimming left V 2 bases short and J 4 bases short, with 0 bases between. The CDR3 covers 11 residues. This CDR3 is CASSEKNIQYF. The DNA for the CDR3 is TGTGCCAGCAGTGAAAAAAACATTCAGTACTTC.

The chain employs TRBV7-2 and TRBJ1-1; D not certain. The length of the CDR3 is 16 residues. Germline CDR1 and CDR2: SGHTA and FQGNSA. Trimming removed 1 base at V and 6 bases at J, with 18 bases between. This CDR3 is CASSLVKVRGIAEAFF. As DNA, the CDR3 is TGTGCCAGCAGCTTAGTGAAAGTCCGGGGTATCGCTGAAGCTTTCTTT.

The chain has TRBV7-9 and TRBJ1-4; D call uncertain. The CDR3 totals 15 residues. The ends were cut back, 7 bases at V and 8 bases at J, with 20 bases in the middle. Germline loops: CDR1 SEHNR, CDR2 FQNEAQ (reference sequence). The CDR3 loop reads CASTIATAPSEKLFF. The DNA of the CDR3 is TGTGCCAGCACCATAGCTACAGCGCCCTCCGAAAAACTGTTTTTT.

By share, this clone counts as medium-sized (0.01 to 0.1%). This rearrangement joins TRBV27 to TRBJ1-1, with a tentative D call TRBD1 (6 bases). CDR3 length: 13 residues. The germline V gene encodes CDR1 MNHEY and CDR2 SMNVEV (reference sequence). Trimming pared 2 bases from V and 8 bases from J, leaving 12 bases between. The CDR3 is CASSLQQGLEAFF. CDR3 nucleotides: TGTGCCAGCAGTTTACAACAGGGACTAGAAGCTTTCTTT.

This chain connects TRBV4-1 to TRBJ2-3; a weak D match, TRBD2 (5 bases). V gave up 3 bases and J gave up 2 bases, with 12 bases separating them. The CDR3 runs 15 residues. Germline lookup yields CDR1 MGHRA and CDR2 YSYEKL. CDR3 loop: CASSQLGITTDTQYF. In nucleotides, the CDR3 is TGCGCCAGCAGCCAGCTCGGGATTACCACAGATACGCAGTATTTT.

The CDR3 DNA sequence: TGTGCCAGCAGTTACTCGGCTGGGTATGGCTACACCTTC. Amino acid sequence: CASSYSAGYGYTF. The J gene is TRBJ1-2, the V gene TRBV6-5; D is uncertain. The ends were cut back, 0 bases at V and 5 bases at J, with 7 bases in the middle. This CDR3 has 13 residues. CDR1 and CDR2 from the germline V gene are MNHEY and SVGAGI.

V usage is TRBV27 and J usage is TRBJ2-7; no clear D gene. Between the trimmed V and J ends, which lost 2 bases and 3 bases, there was a span of 14 bases. The CDR3 totals 15 residues. CDR1 MNHEY and CDR2 SMNVEV come from the germline V gene (reference sequence). The CDR3 coding sequence is TGTGCCAGCAGTTTAAAGGGTTCCCAAATCTACGAGCAGTACTTC. Translation gives CASSLKGSQIYEQYF.

This clone was seen more than once but under ten times. The chain joins TRBV7-6 to TRBJ2-1; 7 positions match TRBD1. The CDR3 totals 14 residues. V trimming: 6 bases; J trimming: 6 bases; junction bases outside the gene matches: 8. From germline, CDR1 is SGHVS and CDR2 FNYEAQ. CDR3 DNA: TGTGCCAGCAGTTCGACAGGGTTAGGCAATGAGCAGTTCTTC. It translates to CASSSTGLGNEQFF.

The gene calls are TRBV5-1 and TRBJ1-6, with D possibly TRBD1 on 6 matching bases. Looked up from germline, CDR1 is SGHRS and CDR2 is YFSETQ. Trimming stripped 4 bases from V and 7 bases from J, with 15 bases between. This CDR3 region has 15 residues. The CDR3 sequence: CASSHHGQKNSPLHF. The CDR3 DNA reads as TGCGCCAGCAGCCACCACGGACAGAAGAATTCACCCCTCCACTTT.

The chain recombines TRBV5-5 with TRBJ1-6; 7 bases fit TRBD1. Germline V gene sequence: CDR1 SGHKS, CDR2 YYEKEE (reference sequence). J was trimmed by 2 bases and V by 4 bases; bases with no gene match: 6. This CDR3 contains 16 residues. Here the CDR3 reads CASSTYRGAYNSPLHF. The CDR3 nucleotides read TGTGCCAGCAGCACATACAGGGGAGCCTATAATTCACCCCTCCACTTT.

This clone came up a few times. The chain has TRBV19 and TRBJ1-2; D is possibly TRBD1 (5 bases). Germline V CDR1 and CDR2: LNHDA, SQIVND (reference sequence). This CDR3 has 15 residues. Trimming took 3 bases from V and 5 from J, leaving 16 bases between them. CDR3 loop: CASSIDGAGPYGYTF. The CDR3 region has the DNA TGTGCCAGTAGTATTGACGGGGCGGGTCCGTATGGCTACACCTTC.

This clone was counted a single time. The chain has TRBV9 and TRBJ2-1; 13 bases match TRBD2. The trim removed 1 base at V and 10 bases at J, leaving 8 bases unmatched. The CDR3 totals 16 residues. The V gene's germline CDR1 is SGDLS and CDR2 YYNGEE. As DNA, the CDR3 is TGTGCCAGCAGCGTATCCTGGACTAGCGGGAGTCACGAGCAGTTCTTC. Translation gives CASSVSWTSGSHEQFF.

The chain is built from TRBV9 and TRBJ2-1; a weak D match, TRBD2 (5 bases). Trimming removed 3 bases at V and 8 bases at J, with 12 bases between. Per germline, CDR1 SGDLS and CDR2 YYNGEE. This CDR3 region has 13 residues. The CDR3 loop is CASSADLAHEQFF. The CDR3 DNA reads TGTGCCAGCAGCGCCGACCTAGCCCATGAGCAGTTCTTC.

The V and J genes are TRBV18 and TRBJ2-1; 9 positions match TRBD2. This CDR3 has 16 residues. J was trimmed by 8 bases and V by 3 bases; bases with no gene match: 11. Germline loops: CDR1 KGHSH, CDR2 LQKENI. This chain's CDR3 is CASSPPAGGFGDEQFF. The CDR3 coding sequence is TGTGCCAGCTCACCCCCAGCGGGAGGCTTCGGTGATGAGCAGTTCTTC.

J is TRBJ1-2 and V is TRBV15; 9 positions agree with TRBD1. Per the germline V gene, CDR1 is LNHNV and CDR2 is YYDKDF (reference sequence). Trimming cost V 8 bases and J 2 bases; bases outside gene matches: 6. The CDR3 totals 14 residues. As DNA, the CDR3 is TGTGCCACCCGGACAGGGGCGGGGAACTATGGCTACACCTTC. Protein: CATRTGAGNYGYTF.

This chain uses TRBV30 with TRBJ2-7; D is unclear. CDR3 length equals 14 residues. Trimming shortened V by 0 bases and J by 2 bases, and 11 bases separated the two germline ends. The germline CDR1 and CDR2 sequences are GTSNPN and SVGIG (reference sequence). As DNA, the CDR3 is TGTGCCTGGAGTGTAATCAGGAACACCTACGAGCAGTACTTC. Residues: CAWSVIRNTYEQYF.

The genes are TRBV10-1 and TRBJ1-2, with D possibly being TRBD1 (6 bases). The ends were cut back, 4 bases at V and 0 bases at J, with 6 bases in the middle. Germline V lookup: CDR1 WNHNN, CDR2 SYGVQD (reference sequence). The CDR3 is made up of 13 amino acids. CDR3 DNA sequence: TGCGCCAGCAGTGGGGACACTAACTATGGCTACACCTTC. It encodes CASSGDTNYGYTF.

This clone has only one observation. The chain employs TRBV2 and TRBJ2-5; 13 bases agree with TRBD2. The V gene end was trimmed by 2 bases and the J gene end by 5 bases; junction bases not matched to a gene: 2. CDR1 is SNHLY, CDR2 FYNNEI, per germline. The CDR3 loop spans 15 amino acids. The CDR3 spells CASSEMTSGRETQYF. The CDR3 DNA is TGTGCCAGCAGTGAAATGACTAGCGGGAGGGAGACCCAGTACTTC.